Listed here are 23 T cell receptor beta chains from one sample, sequenced in a study of CD8 T cells in Susac syndrome. An amount of RNA that ranged from roughly 0.5 to 1 ug was reverse transcribed with random hexamers. One entry per CDR3 protein, called by TCRdb with MiXCR from the immunoSEQ multiplex PCR reads. This table has over 20,000 distinct CDR3 sequences, about 93% appearing once. The specimen sequenced was CD8+ T cells from PBMCs. The source of these receptors is a human donor with Susac syndrome.

The chain employs TRBV6-5 and TRBJ1-4, with D uncertain. CDR1 and CDR2 from the germline V gene are MNHEY and SVGAGI. This CDR3 spans 15 amino acids. Trimming left V 0 bases short and J 5 bases short, with 10 bases between. Here the CDR3 DNA reads TGTGCCAGCAGTTACTCGGGATACAAAAATGAAAAACTGTTTTTT. This codes for CASSYSGYKNEKLFF.

This clonotype was observed a handful of times. The chain employs TRBV27 and TRBJ2-2; D tentatively fits TRBD1 or TRBD2 (5 bases each). The CDR3 sequence is 12 residues long. CDR1 is MNHEY, CDR2 SMNVEV, per germline (reference sequence). With 3 bases removed from V and 7 bases from J, the gap between germline ends came to 6 bases. CDR3 bases: TGTGCCAGCAGTTTGAGGGGCGGGGAGCTGTTTTTT. It specifies CASSLRGGELFF.

The chain links TRBV27 to TRBJ2-2; D perhaps matches TRBD2 (5 bases). With 8 bases removed from V and 7 bases from J, the gap between germline ends came to 14 bases. There are 13 residues in the CDR3. Germline V lookup: CDR1 MNHEY, CDR2 SMNVEV (reference sequence). CDR3 in amino acids: CASAWGEDGELFF. CDR3 coding DNA: TGTGCCAGCGCTTGGGGAGAGGACGGGGAGCTGTTTTTT.

CDR3 residues: CASRRIQGGNTEAFF. The CDR3 DNA follows: TGTGCCAGCAGGCGAATACAGGGGGGGAACACTGAAGCTTTCTTT. This chain connects TRBV28 to TRBJ1-1; 8 bases agree with TRBD1. Germline V gene data show CDR1 as MDHEN and CDR2 as SYDVKM. This CDR3 region has 15 residues. V dropped 6 bases and J dropped 1; count of bases not matched to a gene: 7.

The genes are TRBV6-2 or TRBV6-3 and TRBJ2-3, with 11 bases fitting TRBD2. The junction had 0 bases not matched to a gene; V was cut back by 0 bases and J by 1 base. Germline V gives CDR1 MNHEY, CDR2 SVGEGT. The CDR3 spans 16 residues. CDR3 protein: CASSYSTSGGTDTQYF. As DNA, the CDR3 is TGTGCCAGCAGTTACTCGACTAGCGGGGGCACAGATACGCAGTATTTT.

The chain recombines TRBV2 with TRBJ2-7, with 12 positions matching TRBD2. V was pared by 1 base and J by 5 bases, with 3 bases of the junction left unmatched. The CDR3 is 15 amino acids. Per germline, CDR1 SNHLY and CDR2 FYNNEI. The CDR3 reads CASSEGLAGVHEQYF. Here the CDR3 DNA reads TGTGCCAGCAGTGAAGGACTAGCGGGGGTGCACGAGCAGTACTTC.

The gene calls are TRBV5-1 and TRBJ1-2, with 7 bases matching TRBD1. The CDR3 contains 14 residues. CDR1 is SGHRS and CDR2 is YFSETQ in the germline V gene. The V gene end was trimmed by 7 bases and the J gene end by 7 bases; junction bases not matched to a gene: 13. The CDR3 nucleotides read TGCGCCAGCGGGAACTTCGACAGGGTATTTGGCTACACCTTC. It translates to CASGNFDRVFGYTF.

In its sample, this clonotype was seen once. The gene calls are TRBV4-2 and TRBJ2-3, with TRBD2 matching over 7 bases. Germline trimming cut 0 bases from V and 4 bases from J; bases unmatched to any gene: 10. The germline CDR1 and CDR2 sequences are LGHNA and YNFKEQ. The length of the CDR3 is 17 residues. In DNA form, the CDR3 reads TGTGCCAGCAGCCAAGATTTGTTCGGGGAGGGCCCAGATACGCAGTATTTT. Residues: CASSQDLFGEGPDTQYF.

V gene TRBV14 combines with J gene TRBJ2-1; 8 bases map to TRBD2. The J segment lost 8 bases and the V segment lost 1 base, leaving 7 bases of the junction unmatched. Germline V gene lookup returns CDR1 SGHDN and CDR2 FVKESK. This CDR3 comprises 15 residues. The CDR3 coding sequence is TGTGCCAGCAGCCAAGTCGGGGGGGCCTTCTATGAGCAGTTCTTC. Its translation: CASSQVGGAFYEQFF.

The CDR3 reads CASSSLTRLAGGQETQYF. The CDR3 DNA sequence: TGTGCCAGCAGTTCCCTAACTCGACTAGCGGGGGGGCAAGAGACCCAGTACTTC. This chain joins TRBV27 and TRBJ2-5; 14 bases match TRBD2. Germline CDR1 MNHEY, CDR2 SMNVEV (reference sequence). The V and J ends lost 4 bases and 2 bases, in that order; junction bases with no gene match: 9. The CDR3 consists of 18 residues.

This clonotype was detected only once. The chain couples TRBV28 to TRBJ2-2, with D unresolved. Trimming took off 2 bases at V and 3 bases at J, with 7 bases between the two ends. Germline V gives CDR1 MDHEN, CDR2 SYDVKM. The CDR3 covers 14 residues. The CDR3 loop is CASSLTGYTGELFF. The CDR3 DNA follows: TGTGCCAGCAGTTTAACCGGTTACACCGGGGAGCTGTTTTTT.

The chain carries TRBV4-3 and TRBJ2-3; possibly TRBD2 for D (5 bases). The length of the CDR3 is 15 residues. The germline CDR1 and CDR2 sequences are LGHNA and YSLEER. With 0 bases removed from V and 2 bases from J, the gap between germline ends came to 9 bases. In DNA form, the CDR3 reads TGCGCCAGCAGCCAAGAGGTTAGCGTCACAGATACGCAGTATTTT. It specifies CASSQEVSVTDTQYF.

This clonotype is a singleton in its sample. The V gene is TRBV4-3, the J gene TRBJ2-1, with 11 bases fitting TRBD2. J lost 10 bases, V lost 4 bases, and 9 bases had no gene match. CDR3 length: 15 residues. Per germline, CDR1 LGHNA and CDR2 YSLEER. CDR3 residues: CASSLSGGATEEQFF. CDR3 nucleotides: TGCGCCAGCAGCCTTAGCGGGGGGGCCACGGAAGAGCAGTTCTTC.

The chain carries TRBV5-1 and TRBJ1-1, with D possibly TRBD1 on 6 matching bases. Trimming removed 4 bases from V and 6 bases from J, with 10 bases in between. In germline, CDR1 is SGHRS, CDR2 YFSETQ. This CDR3 comprises 12 residues. The CDR3 is CASSGTFAEAFF. The CDR3 DNA reads TGCGCCAGCAGCGGGACATTTGCTGAAGCTTTCTTT. The full variable domain, completed using reference TRBV5-1 and TRBJ1-1, is KAGVTQTPRYLIKTRGQQVTLSCSPISGHRSVSWYQQTPGQGLQFLFEYFSETQRNKGNFPGRFSGRQFSNSRSEMNVSTLELGDSALYLCASSGTFAEAFFGQGTRLTVV.

The chain employs TRBV7-9 and TRBJ2-6; D call uncertain. V was trimmed by 7 bases and J by 0 bases, leaving 7 bases between them. CDR1 is SEHNR, CDR2 FQNEAQ, per germline (reference sequence). The CDR3 runs 14 residues. The DNA of the CDR3 is TGTGCCAGCACCACCCTCTCTGGGGCCAACGTCCTGACTTTC. Translation: CASTTLSGANVLTF.

The chain couples TRBV28 to TRBJ1-1, with unresolved D. In germline, CDR1 is MDHEN, CDR2 SYDVKM. This CDR3 is 14 amino acids long. V shed 3 bases and J shed 0 bases, with 8 bases lying between them. The CDR3 loop is CASSFVELNTEAFF. The CDR3 region has the DNA TGTGCCAGCAGTTTCGTGGAGTTGAACACTGAAGCTTTCTTT. The variable domain in full, with the rest retrieved from reference TRBV28 and TRBJ1-1, is DVKVTQSSRYLVKRTGEKVFLECVQDMDHENMFWYRQDPGLGLRLIYFSYDVKMKEKGDIPEGYSVSREKKERFSLILESASTNQTSMYLCASSFVELNTEAFFGQGTRLTVV.

This chain's CDR3 is CASSLAGGLDTQYF. CDR3 bases: TGTGCCAGCAGCCTAGCGGGGGGGCTAGATACGCAGTATTTT. V is TRBV14 and J is TRBJ2-3; 11 positions match TRBD2. The CDR3 loop spans 14 amino acids. V was pared by 4 bases and J by 5 bases, with 2 bases of the junction left unmatched. The germline CDR1 and CDR2 sequences are SGHDN and FVKESK. The full variable domain, with the rest looked up from reference TRBV14 and TRBJ2-3, is EAGVTQFPSHSVIEKGQTVTLRCDPISGHDNLYWYRRVMGKEIKFLLHFVKESKQDESGMPNNRFLAERTGGTYSTLKVQPAELEDSGVYFCASSLAGGLDTQYFGPGTRLTVL.

The chain combines TRBV12-3 or TRBV12-4 with TRBJ2-3; 8 nucleotides line up with TRBD1. CDR3 size: 16 residues. V shed 7 bases, J shed 6 bases, and the junction held 15 bases outside the gene matches. CDR3 sequence: CASNSGTGGRADTQYF. The CDR3 nucleotides are TGTGCCAGCAACTCCGGGACAGGAGGACGTGCGGATACGCAGTATTTT.

This rearrangement joins TRBV7-8 to TRBJ2-3; the D gene is possibly TRBD1 (5 bases). Per germline, CDR1 SGHVS and CDR2 FQNEAQ. V was clipped by 6 bases and J by 2 bases, with 12 bases between them. The CDR3 consists of 14 residues. The CDR3 loop reads CASRGLYHTDTQYF. The CDR3, as DNA: TGTGCCAGCAGGGGGCTGTACCACACAGATACGCAGTATTTT.

V usage is TRBV15 and J usage is TRBJ2-3; weak D call: TRBD1 (5 bases). Germline CDR1 is LNHNV and CDR2 is YYDKDF (reference sequence). The CDR3 spans 15 residues. The V end was cut by 3 bases, the J end by 0 bases, with 10 bases between. The CDR3 region is CATSSRAGSTDTQYF. In nucleotides, the CDR3 is TGTGCCACCAGCAGTCGGGCAGGGAGCACAGATACGCAGTATTTT.

CDR3 loop: CAWEGQNTEAFF. CDR3 DNA sequence: TGTGCCTGGGAGGGACAGAACACTGAAGCTTTCTTT. The chain combines TRBV30 with TRBJ1-1, with D perhaps matching TRBD1 (6 bases). V was cut by 5 bases and J by 1 base, with 8 bases left in between. The length of the CDR3 is 12 residues. Germline loops: CDR1 GTSNPN, CDR2 SVGIG (reference sequence).

This clonotype was recorded once. The chain carries TRBV5-8 and TRBJ2-7; the D gene could be TRBD1 or TRBD2 (6 bases each). The V end was cut by 3 bases, the J end by 7 bases, with 20 bases between. CDR3 length: 15 amino acids. Germline CDR1 SGHTS, CDR2 YDEGEE. The CDR3 region is CASSSSMGGADEQYF. The CDR3 region has the DNA TGTGCCAGCAGCTCGTCTATGGGGGGCGCGGATGAGCAGTACTTC.

The V gene is TRBV28, the J gene TRBJ2-1; D is perhaps TRBD1 or TRBD2 (5 bases each). Trimming took 1 base from V and 10 from J, leaving 11 bases between them. The CDR3 contains 13 residues. CDR1 and CDR2 (germline): MDHEN, SYDVKM. In nucleotides, the CDR3 is TGTGCCAGCAGTTTATTGGCTGAGGGGGAGCAGTTCTTC. This translates into CASSLLAEGEQFF.